Listed here are 22 T cell receptor beta chains from one sample, sequenced in a study of response to subunit inactivated influenza vaccine. TCRdb used MiXCR to reprocess the RT-PCR reads, holding one entry per CDR3 protein. The repertoire holds 290,000 or so distinct CDR3 sequences, with roughly 20% as singletons. The starting material was PBMCs from blood, obtained 21 months after vaccination. These receptors were collected from a man between 50 and 69 years old who received an inactivated influenza vaccine.

This clonotype has only a few counts. This chain uses TRBV4-3 with TRBJ1-2, with TRBD1 identical over 8 bases. This CDR3 contains 15 residues. The V gene end was trimmed by 3 bases and the J gene end by 2 bases; junction bases not matched to a gene: 5. The V gene's germline CDR1 is LGHNA and CDR2 YSLEER. The DNA of the CDR3 is TGCGCCAGCAGCCACCTTAGACAGGGGAACTATGGCTACACCTTC. Its protein is CASSHLRQGNYGYTF.

This clonotype was seen a single time. The chain has TRBV29-1 and TRBJ2-1, with a weak D call TRBD1 (6 bases). The CDR3 has 14 residues. The germline V and J ends were trimmed by 6 bases and 7 bases, with 19 bases remaining between them. Germline values: CDR1 SQVTM, CDR2 ANQGSEA. CDR3: CSVAPWTVRNEQFF. The CDR3 coding sequence is TGCAGCGTGGCCCCATGGACAGTTCGAAATGAGCAGTTCTTC.

The V call is TRBV20-1, the J call TRBJ1-5; 9 nucleotides match TRBD1. This CDR3 region has 18 residues. V dropped 4 bases and J dropped 2; count of bases not matched to a gene: 15. Germline V gene lookup returns CDR1 DFQATT and CDR2 SNEGSKA (reference sequence). CDR3 protein: CSATPTPGQGRGNQPQHF. The CDR3 DNA sequence: TGCAGTGCTACCCCCACACCGGGACAGGGAAGGGGCAATCAGCCCCAGCATTTT.

This clonotype was observed a handful of times. V usage is TRBV12-3 or TRBV12-4 and J usage is TRBJ1-1, with D perhaps TRBD1 (5 bases). The length of the CDR3 is 16 residues. Trimming removed 5 bases at V and 1 base at J, with 17 bases between. CDR3 DNA: TGTGCCAGCAGTCACAGACAGAGTGGCAGGAACACTGAAGCTTTCTTT. Amino acids: CASSHRQSGRNTEAFF.

This chain connects TRBV7-6 to TRBJ2-3; D not certain. This CDR3 contains 13 residues. The ends were cut back, 4 bases at V and 1 base at J, with 6 bases in the middle. CDR1 SGHVS and CDR2 FNYEAQ come from the germline V gene. The CDR3 DNA reads as TGTGCCAGCAGCTCCCGCCGCACAGATACGCAGTATTTT. Amino acids: CASSSRRTDTQYF.

CDR3 residues: CSAPTSGPEAFF. The CDR3 nucleotides are TGCAGTGCCCCCACGTCGGGGCCTGAAGCTTTCTTT. The chain has TRBV20-1 and TRBJ1-1; D possibly corresponds to TRBD1 (5 bases). The CDR3 is 12 amino acids. CDR1 DFQATT and CDR2 SNEGSKA come from the germline V gene (reference sequence). Trimming removed 6 bases from V and 6 bases from J, with 14 bases in between.

This clonotype was seen at least ten times. The V call is TRBV6-1, the J call TRBJ1-2; a possible D gene is TRBD1 (5 bases). The V and J ends lost 4 bases and 1 base respectively, with 10 bases between them. This CDR3 has 14 amino acids. The V gene's germline CDR1 is MNHNS and CDR2 SASEGT. The CDR3 DNA reads as TGTGCCAGCAGTGGACAGACACATAACTATGGCTACACCTTC. It codes for CASSGQTHNYGYTF.

The chain couples TRBV7-9 to TRBJ1-1, with D possibly being TRBD1 (5 bases). The germline CDR1 and CDR2 sequences are SEHNR and FQNEAQ (reference sequence). CDR3 length: 13 amino acids. With 7 bases removed from V and 3 bases from J, the gap between germline ends came to 12 bases. This CDR3 reads CASIWGVDTEAFF. CDR3 DNA: TGTGCCAGCATTTGGGGGGTCGACACTGAAGCTTTCTTT. Supplemented by reference TRBV7-9 and TRBJ1-1, the full variable domain reads DTGVSQNPRHKITKRGQNVTFRCDPISEHNRLYWYRQTLGQGPEFLTYFQNEAQLEKSRLLSDRFSAERPKGSFSTLEIQRTEQGDSAMYLCASIWGVDTEAFFGQGTRLTVV.

This chain joins TRBV7-2 and TRBJ1-3; unclear D gene. Germline lookup yields CDR1 SGHTA and CDR2 FQGNSA. V lost 1 base and J 0 bases, leaving 4 bases between the germline ends. The CDR3 runs 14 residues. DNA for the CDR3: TGTGCCAGCAGCTTAGTGGCCTCTGGAAACACCATATATTTT. This codes for CASSLVASGNTIYF. Full variable domain (rest looked up from reference TRBV7-2 and TRBJ1-3): GAGVSQSPSNKVTEKGKDVELRCDPISGHTALYWYRQSLGQGLEFLIYFQGNSAPDKSGLPSDRFSAERTGGSVSTLTIQRTQQEDSAVYLCASSLVASGNTIYFGEGSWLTVV.

The CDR3 sequence: CASSPPGAGQETQYF. The DNA for the CDR3 is TGTGCCAGCTCACCACCTGGGGCAGGCCAAGAGACCCAGTACTTC. The chain is built from TRBV18 and TRBJ2-5; TRBD1 is a possible D gene (5 bases). This CDR3 has 15 residues. Trimming cost V 0 bases and J 1 base, with 9 bases left between them. In germline, CDR1 is KGHSH, CDR2 LQKENI.

This sequence joins TRBV20-1 and TRBJ1-5; 7 nucleotides align to TRBD1. The CDR3 loop spans 14 amino acids. J gave up 4 bases and V 6 bases, and 9 bases lay outside the gene matches. Germline V gene sequence: CDR1 DFQATT, CDR2 SNEGSKA (reference sequence). CDR3 region: CSAHPGQSNQPQHF. DNA for the CDR3: TGCAGTGCCCATCCGGGACAGTCTAATCAGCCCCAGCATTTT.

The V and J genes are TRBV3-1 and TRBJ1-5, with a weak D call TRBD1 (5 bases). Germline V gene lookup returns CDR1 LGHDT and CDR2 YNNKEL (reference sequence). V was cut by 1 base and J by 5 bases, with 12 bases left in between. CDR3 size: 15 residues. CDR3 protein: CASSQVPREYQPQHF. The CDR3 DNA reads TGTGCCAGCAGCCAAGTCCCCAGGGAATATCAGCCCCAGCATTTT.

This chain connects TRBV4-3 to TRBJ2-7; D uncertain. Trimming removed 1 base from V and 3 bases from J, with 7 bases in between. This CDR3 region has 13 residues. Germline V gene data show CDR1 as LGHNA and CDR2 as YSLEER. The CDR3 loop is CASSQVNGYEQYF. The CDR3 bases are TGCGCCAGCAGCCAAGTCAACGGCTACGAGCAGTACTTC.

The chain combines TRBV5-1 with TRBJ2-7, with D possibly being TRBD2 (7 bases). CDR3 size: 17 residues. V was shortened by 4 bases and J by 0 bases, with 20 bases between the two germline ends. Germline V gene lookup returns CDR1 SGHRS and CDR2 YFSETQ. CDR3 amino acids: CASSAPRGGGDSYEQYF. In nucleotides, the CDR3 is TGCGCCAGCAGCGCTCCTAGAGGAGGGGGGGACTCCTACGAGCAGTACTTC.

This clonotype was seen more than once but under ten times. The J gene is TRBJ2-1, the V gene TRBV7-2, with a possible D match to TRBD2 (6 bases). Germline loops: CDR1 SGHTA, CDR2 FQGNSA. The CDR3 is 14 residues long. The germline V and J ends were trimmed by 5 bases and 3 bases, with 11 bases remaining between them. The CDR3 nucleotides are TGTGCCAGCAGCCCCGGGACTCACTACAATGAGCAGTTCTTC. Residues: CASSPGTHYNEQFF.

This clonotype came up a few times. The V call is TRBV7-8, the J call TRBJ2-7, with 11 bases matching TRBD1. J gave up 5 bases and V 4 bases, and 7 bases lay outside the gene matches. From germline, CDR1 is SGHVS and CDR2 FQNEAQ. The CDR3 spans 15 residues. The CDR3 coding sequence is TGTGCCAGCAGCTGGGGGGACAGGGGGACCCACGAGCAGTACTTC. It specifies CASSWGDRGTHEQYF.

A few counts support this clonotype. The chain recombines TRBV10-3 with TRBJ1-5; possible D gene TRBD1, 5 bases. This CDR3 is 14 amino acids long. Trimming left V 2 bases short and J 3 bases short, with 8 bases between. Germline CDR1 reads ENHRY; CDR2 reads SYGVKD. In nucleotides, the CDR3 is TGTGCCATCAGTGAGGGGGGTACCAATCAGCCCCAGCATTTT. This gives the protein CAISEGGTNQPQHF.

This clonotype showed up many times. The chain recombines TRBV5-1 with TRBJ1-2; D might be TRBD1 (6 bases). V was clipped by 5 bases and J by 8 bases, with 13 bases between them. Germline CDR1 SGHRS, CDR2 YFSETQ. The CDR3 is made up of 12 amino acids. CDR3 protein: CASSTEGVGYTF. The CDR3 DNA follows: TGCGCCAGCAGTACCGAGGGGGTCGGCTACACCTTC.

This clonotype has a count of ten or more. The V call is TRBV6-2 or TRBV6-3, the J call TRBJ2-5, with D unclear. Trimming cost V 0 bases and J 4 bases, with 0 bases left between them. CDR3 length equals 11 residues. CDR1 is MNHEY, CDR2 SVGEGT, per germline. The CDR3 protein is CASSYSETQYF. The CDR3 coding sequence is TGTGCCAGCAGTTACTCAGAGACCCAGTACTTC.

The chain is built from TRBV28 and TRBJ2-5; D possibly corresponds to TRBD1 (5 bases). The CDR3 extends over 15 amino acids. Germline values: CDR1 MDHEN, CDR2 SYDVKM. V was clipped by 4 bases and J by 5 bases, with 17 bases between them. The CDR3 is CASSSTRRVYETQYF. Here the CDR3 DNA reads TGTGCCAGCAGTTCTACCCGCAGGGTTTATGAGACCCAGTACTTC. The full variable domain, rest sourced from reference TRBV28 and TRBJ2-5, is DVKVTQSSRYLVKRTGEKVFLECVQDMDHENMFWYRQDPGLGLRLIYFSYDVKMKEKGDIPEGYSVSREKKERFSLILESASTNQTSMYLCASSSTRRVYETQYFGPGTRLLVL.

The table lists this clonotype with a few counts. The chain employs TRBV6-1 and TRBJ2-1; 7 bases are a match to TRBD2. Germline CDR1 MNHNS, CDR2 SASEGT. J was trimmed by 0 bases and V by 6 bases; bases with no gene match: 5. This CDR3 contains 15 residues. CDR3 DNA: TGTGCCAGCAGGATAAGCGGGAACTCCTACAATGAGCAGTTCTTC. Encoded protein: CASRISGNSYNEQFF.

This rearrangement joins TRBV7-7 to TRBJ2-5, with TRBD2 as a possible D gene (6 bases). CDR3 length equals 13 residues. With 4 bases removed from V and 2 bases from J, the gap between germline ends came to 8 bases. CDR1 is SSHAT, CDR2 FNYEAQ, per germline (reference sequence). The CDR3: CASSSGTQETQYF. CDR3 sequence (DNA): TGTGCCAGCAGCTCCGGGACTCAAGAGACCCAGTACTTC.